Each of the 11 T cell receptor beta chains below was sequenced from the same sample in a study of blood T cell repertoires in COVID-19. Generated by immunoSEQ multiplex PCR, the TCRdb table keeps only in-frame clones and is missing some. The sample consists of more than 150,000 clones, 75% to 85% of them appearing once. The sequenced material came from peripheral blood. These receptors originate from a woman between 45 and 65 years old with acute or convalescent COVID-19.

The CDR3 sequence: CATSDNAIGAAVVGYTF. CDR3 bases: TGTGCCACCAGTGACAATGCGATAGGGGCCGCGGTCGTAGGCTACACCTTC. The chain combines TRBV24-1 with TRBJ1-2, with a possible D match to TRBD1 (5 bases). Trimming took off 4 bases at V and 8 bases at J, with 25 bases between the two ends. The CDR3 is 17 amino acids. Per the germline V gene, CDR1 is KGHDR and CDR2 is SFDVKD.

The V call is TRBV19, the J call TRBJ1-3; TRBD1 aligns across 10 bases. The CDR3 totals 18 residues. The germline CDR1 and CDR2 sequences are LNHDA and SQIVND (reference sequence). The J segment lost 0 bases and the V segment lost 2 bases, leaving 7 bases of the junction unmatched. CDR3 sequence reads: CASSISGQGRSSGNTIYF. The CDR3 region has the DNA TGTGCCAGTAGTATATCGGGACAGGGGCGATCCTCTGGAAACACCATATATTTT.

The rearrangement joins TRBV3-1 (or the pseudogene TRBV3-2) to TRBJ1-6; 7 bases are shared with TRBD1. CDR3 length: 15 amino acids. Germline loops: CDR1 LGHDT, CDR2 YNNKEL (reference sequence). J gave up 11 bases and V 5 bases, and 12 bases lay outside the gene matches. CDR3 region: CASSTRQGTGPPLHF. The CDR3 coding sequence is TGTGCCAGCAGCACTCGACAGGGCACAGGGCCACCCCTCCACTTT.

This chain links TRBV15 with TRBJ1-2; 9 nucleotides line up with TRBD1. The CDR3 extends over 18 amino acids. The V segment lost 5 bases and the J segment 0 bases; nucleotides outside the gene matches: 13. CDR1 is LNHNV and CDR2 is YYDKDF in the germline V gene (reference sequence). Written as DNA, the CDR3 is TGTGCCACCAGCCCCCAGGGACAGGGCCTTCCTGCTAACTATGGCTACACCTTC. Protein: CATSPQGQGLPANYGYTF.

The genes are TRBV6-1 and TRBJ1-1; no clear D gene. Per the germline V gene, CDR1 is MNHNS and CDR2 is SASEGT. Deletions cut 2 bases from V and 8 bases from J, with 6 bases between. The CDR3 is 11 residues long. The CDR3 sequence: CASSEILEAFF. The CDR3 coding sequence is TGTGCCAGCAGTGAAATTTTAGAAGCTTTCTTT.

V is TRBV7-2 and J is TRBJ2-3, with D unresolved. CDR1 SGHTA and CDR2 FQGNSA come from the germline V gene. Trimming shortened V by 1 base and J by 7 bases, and 9 bases separated the two germline ends. The CDR3 length is 13 residues. CDR3: CASSLEFANTQYF. The CDR3 nucleotides read TGTGCCAGCAGCTTAGAATTCGCGAATACGCAGTATTTT.

The rearrangement links TRBV10-3 to TRBJ1-2; 7 bases agree with TRBD1. Germline CDR1 ENHRY, CDR2 SYGVKD. With V trimmed by 6 bases and J by 7 bases, 20 bases remained unmatched. The CDR3 is made up of 17 amino acids. The CDR3 loop reads CAISLAGSLGTDFGYTF. The CDR3 DNA reads TGTGCCATCAGCCTTGCGGGATCTCTCGGGACAGATTTTGGCTACACCTTC.

The chain joins TRBV7-3 to TRBJ2-7; 7 bases are shared with TRBD1. Germline CDR1 is SGHTA and CDR2 is FQGTGA. V lost 5 bases and J lost 9; bases outside the gene matches: 7. The CDR3 totals 12 residues. CDR3 bases: TGTGCCAGCAGCCCGGGCCAGGGGGTGCAGTACTTC. This translates into CASSPGQGVQYF.

The V and J genes are TRBV6-5 and TRBJ2-7; D may be TRBD1 (6 bases). Germline-derived CDR1 and CDR2 are MNHEY and SVGAGI. V dropped 11 bases and J dropped 5 bases, with 19 bases sitting between them. The length of the CDR3 is 13 residues. The CDR3 DNA sequence: TGTGCCGCTATGGGACAACTCCGAAACGAGCAGTACTTC. Translating gives CAAMGQLRNEQYF.

The chain links TRBV5-1 to TRBJ2-5; 10 bases are a match to TRBD2. The V and J ends lost 0 bases and 4 bases, in that order; junction bases with no gene match: 3. Germline V lookup: CDR1 SGHRS, CDR2 YFSETQ. CDR3 length equals 15 residues. This CDR3 is CASSLELAGAETQYF. DNA for the CDR3: TGCGCCAGCAGCTTGGAGCTAGCGGGAGCAGAGACCCAGTACTTC.

The chain uses TRBV27 and TRBJ1-3, with D maybe TRBD1 (6 bases). Trimming took off 7 bases at V and 4 bases at J, with 17 bases between the two ends. The CDR3 spans 15 residues. CDR1 MNHEY and CDR2 SMNVEV come from the germline V gene (reference sequence). The CDR3 is CASKGGGQGGNTIYF. The CDR3 DNA reads TGTGCCAGCAAAGGGGGGGGCCAGGGCGGAAACACCATATATTTT.